The 5 T cell receptor beta chains presented below share a single source sample, sequenced in a study of lung T cells in sarcoidosis with Löfgren's syndrome. TCRdb processed the reads anew with MiXCR; each CDR3 protein has one entry. This table holds 60,000 or so distinct CDR3 sequences, around 20% found once. The sample taken for sequencing was CD4+ T cells from PBMCs. The source is a human donor with sarcoidosis (Löfgren's syndrome or another form), or a control subject (not recorded which).

A few counts support this clonotype. The V call is TRBV29-1, the J call TRBJ1-2; D is possibly TRBD1 (5 bases). This CDR3 has 11 residues. Germline V gene lookup returns CDR1 SQVTM and CDR2 ANQGSEA. The V end was cut by 6 bases, the J end by 6 bases, with 11 bases between. The CDR3 DNA is TGCAGCGTCTACGGGGGGGATGGCTACACCTTC. It is translated as CSVYGGDGYTF.

This clonotype came up a few times. The chain combines TRBV7-9 with TRBJ1-3; 8 bases are a match to TRBD1. The CDR3 is 14 residues long. Germline CDR1 reads SEHNR; CDR2 reads FQNEAQ (reference sequence). The junction had 2 bases not matched to a gene; V was cut back by 5 bases and J by 2 bases. The CDR3 bases are TGTGCCAGCAGCCTGACAGGGGCTGGAAACACCATATATTTT. Protein product: CASSLTGAGNTIYF.

The sample holds many counts of this clonotype. The V call is TRBV6-6, the J call TRBJ1-1; D is unresolved. The germline V gene has CDR1 MNHNY and CDR2 SVGAGI (reference sequence). V was cut by 1 base and J by 0 bases, with 3 bases left in between. The CDR3 has 13 amino acids. CDR3 bases: TGTGCCAGCAGTTACTGGGTGAACACTGAAGCTTTCTTT. It encodes CASSYWVNTEAFF.

This clonotype was seen ten or more times. The chain joins TRBV4-2 to TRBJ2-1; 12 bases map to TRBD2. After removal of 3 bases from V and 6 bases from J, the junction contained 6 bases not matched to a gene. Per germline, CDR1 LGHNA and CDR2 YNFKEQ. This CDR3 spans 16 amino acids. In DNA form, the CDR3 reads TGTGCCAGCAGCCAGGCGCTAGCGGGAGGGCCCAATGAGCAGTTCTTC. Its protein is CASSQALAGGPNEQFF.

With respect to this clonotype: With a much larger clone just one base away, this may be a read error. Here the CDR3 omits its conserved ending phenylalanine or tryptophan, so a read error is the likely source. This chain joins TRBV20-1 and TRBJ2-5; D is unresolved. The CDR3 totals 12 residues. V lost 3 bases and J lost 2, with 7 bases in between. CDR1 and CDR2 (germline): DFQATT, SNEGSKA (reference sequence). This CDR3 is CSARALQETQYS. The CDR3 region has the DNA TGCAGTGCTAGGGCTTTGCAAGAGACCCAGTACTCC.